The 28 T cell receptor beta chains listed next were all sequenced from one sample in a study of PD-1 blockade in classical Hodgkin lymphoma. Assay: immunoSEQ multiplex PCR; the TCRdb copy retains only in-frame clones and omits some. The sample lists 30,000 or so clones, approximately 80% occurring once. Stated time point: cycle 4 day 1 (C4D1), after around six weeks of nivolumab. Relapses following autologous stem cell transplantation were seen in all patients, with brentuximab vedotin exposure varying. Purification of CD4+ T cells from thawed PBMCs was achieved by magnetic negative selection. Sequenced material: CD4+ T cells from blood, taken before the fourth cycle of nivolumab. The receptors stem from a human donor with classical Hodgkin lymphoma.

This clone occurred once. The rearrangement joins TRBV11-2 to TRBJ2-2; TRBD1 matches at 7 bases. This CDR3 contains 19 residues. Losses at the gene ends were 3 bases for V and 3 bases for J; bases not matched to a gene: 16. Germline values: CDR1 SGHAT, CDR2 FQNNGV. The CDR3 is CASSFSIWKGAAYTGELFF. The DNA of the CDR3 is TGTGCCAGCAGCTTCTCGATTTGGAAGGGGGCGGCATACACCGGGGAGCTGTTTTTT.

The rearrangement uses TRBV7-8 and TRBJ2-7, with TRBD2 identical over 14 bases. From germline, CDR1 is SGHVS and CDR2 FQNEAQ. The CDR3 has 13 residues. The junction had 1 base not matched to a gene; V was cut back by 5 bases and J by 7 bases. This CDR3 is CASSGLAGGEQYF. The CDR3 DNA is TGTGCCAGCAGCGGACTAGCGGGGGGTGAGCAGTACTTC.

This rearrangement joins TRBV5-1 to TRBJ2-2, with 7 bases lining up with TRBD1. The CDR3 contains 14 residues. V trimming: 3 bases; J trimming: 6 bases; junction bases outside the gene matches: 5. Looked up from germline, CDR1 is SGHRS and CDR2 is YFSETQ. CDR3 in amino acids: CASSSQGSAGELFF. CDR3 nucleotides: TGCGCCAGCAGCTCACAGGGGTCGGCCGGGGAGCTGTTTTTT.

The chain carries TRBV5-1 and TRBJ2-7; 10 positions match TRBD2. The CDR3 runs 15 residues. The V segment lost 0 bases and the J segment 4 bases; nucleotides outside the gene matches: 4. Germline V lookup: CDR1 SGHRS, CDR2 YFSETQ. CDR3 residues: CASSLAASGGYEQYF. The CDR3 region has the DNA TGCGCCAGCAGCTTGGCGGCTAGCGGGGGTTACGAGCAGTACTTC.

This chain links TRBV18 with TRBJ2-7, with D tentatively TRBD1 (6 bases). The CDR3 runs 14 residues. CDR1 is KGHSH, CDR2 LQKENI, per germline. The V and J ends lost 3 bases and 0 bases respectively, with 9 bases between them. The CDR3: CASSPGQHSYEQYF. CDR3 sequence (DNA): TGTGCCAGCTCACCCGGACAGCACTCCTACGAGCAGTACTTC. Based on the CDR3 plus reference TRBV18 and TRBJ2-7, the full variable domain is NAGVMQNPRHLVRRRGQEARLRCSPMKGHSHVYWYRQLPEEGLKFMVYLQKENIIDESGMPKERFSAEFPKEGPSILRIQQVVRGDSAAYFCASSPGQHSYEQYFGPGTRLTVT.

The chain combines TRBV5-1 with TRBJ2-2, with 14 bases identical to TRBD2. The CDR3 consists of 16 residues. Germline V lookup: CDR1 SGHRS, CDR2 YFSETQ. V lost 6 bases and J lost 8; bases outside the gene matches: 9. CDR3 sequence reads: CASTSPGLAGGGELFF. In DNA, the CDR3 is TGCGCCAGCACCTCGCCCGGACTAGCGGGAGGAGGGGAGCTGTTTTTT.

A few counts support this clone. The V gene is TRBV5-8, the J gene TRBJ2-7; 7 bases match TRBD1. Germline lookup yields CDR1 SGHTS and CDR2 YDEGEE. This CDR3 contains 15 residues. V was clipped by 5 bases and J by 5 bases; unmatched bases: 13. The CDR3 reads CASRLHGTVGDEQYF. CDR3 coding DNA: TGTGCCAGCAGACTACACGGGACAGTCGGTGACGAGCAGTACTTC.

A single count supports this clone. CDR3: CASSLPTVGRVGPEAFF. The CDR3 DNA sequence: TGCGCCAGCAGCCTCCCCACGGTAGGGCGGGTTGGTCCTGAAGCTTTCTTT. This sequence joins TRBV5-1 and TRBJ1-1, with no clear D. This CDR3 contains 17 residues. CDR1 is SGHRS, CDR2 YFSETQ, per germline. V dropped 4 bases and J dropped 6 bases, with 25 bases sitting between them.

The chain recombines TRBV7-9 with TRBJ2-2, with a weak D call TRBD2 (5 bases). V gave up 5 bases and J gave up 4 bases, with 11 bases separating them. Germline CDR1 and CDR2: SEHNR and FQNEAQ (reference sequence). This CDR3 contains 14 residues. The CDR3 DNA sequence: TGTGCCAGCAGCCTTGGACTGTCCACCGGGGAGCTGTTTTTT. Translation gives CASSLGLSTGELFF.

This clone was detected only a few times. The CDR3 here is CASSGGGLTGELFF. In DNA, the CDR3 is TGCGCCAGCAGCGGCGGGGGTCTCACCGGGGAGCTGTTTTTT. The chain joins TRBV5-1 to TRBJ2-2; the match to TRBD2 covers 7 bases. Per germline, CDR1 SGHRS and CDR2 YFSETQ. The CDR3 is 14 residues long. The junction had 4 bases not matched to a gene; V was cut back by 4 bases and J by 4 bases.

This chain uses TRBV28 with TRBJ2-1; 13 positions agree with TRBD2. This CDR3 has 20 amino acids. V lost 7 bases and J lost 0; bases outside the gene matches: 15. Germline assignment: CDR1 MDHEN and CDR2 SYDVKM. CDR3 DNA: TGTGCCAGCAATCCCCTGCCGGGACTAGCGGGGTCCGGCTCCTACAATGAGCAGTTCTTC. This sequence encodes CASNPLPGLAGSGSYNEQFF.

The chain uses TRBV7-3 and TRBJ2-7, with D unclear. V lost 2 bases and J lost 1, with 12 bases in between. The V gene's germline CDR1 is SGHTA and CDR2 FQGTGA. CDR3 size: 15 residues. CDR3 protein: CASSLEPVGSYEQYF. CDR3 in DNA: TGTGCCAGCAGCTTAGAACCGGTTGGGTCCTACGAGCAGTACTTC.

This sequence joins TRBV6-5 and TRBJ1-6, with 10 bases that match TRBD1. Germline CDR1 reads MNHEY; CDR2 reads SVGAGI. CDR3 length equals 15 residues. Trimming took 4 bases from V and 7 from J; bases not matched to a gene: 4. CDR3 in amino acids: CASSSPGQGNSPLHF. For the CDR3, the DNA is TGTGCCAGCAGTTCTCCGGGACAGGGGAATTCACCCCTCCACTTT.

This clone occurred a few times. V usage is TRBV19 and J usage is TRBJ2-2, with TRBD1 identical over 8 bases. After removal of 3 bases from V and 7 bases from J, the junction contained 4 bases not matched to a gene. Per the germline V gene, CDR1 is LNHDA and CDR2 is SQIVND (reference sequence). This CDR3 spans 14 amino acids. The CDR3 nucleotides read TGTGCCAGTAGTATTCGGACAGGGATCGGGGAGCTGTTTTTT. The encoded protein is CASSIRTGIGELFF. Full variable domain (missing parts from reference TRBV19 and TRBJ2-2): DGGITQSPKYLFRKEGQNVTLSCEQNLNHDAMYWYRQDPGQGLRLIYYSQIVNDFQKGDIAEGYSVSREKKESFPLTVTSAQKNPTAFYLCASSIRTGIGELFFGEGSRLTVL.

The CDR3 sequence: CASSLVRTRDIQYF. CDR3 in DNA: TGTGCCAGCAGCTTGGTCAGGACAAGGGACATTCAGTACTTC. The gene calls are TRBV5-4 and TRBJ2-4; the D gene is possibly TRBD1 (5 bases). Germline loops: CDR1 SGHNT, CDR2 YYREEE (reference sequence). V dropped 0 bases and J dropped 8 bases, with 12 bases sitting between them. The CDR3 is made up of 14 amino acids.

This chain joins TRBV11-3 and TRBJ2-7; no reliable D call. The V gene's germline CDR1 is SGHNT and CDR2 YENEEA. The CDR3 is 13 amino acids. V gave up 1 base and J gave up 2 bases, with 6 bases separating them. CDR3 region: CASSLGTTYEQYF. CDR3 coding DNA: TGTGCCAGCAGCTTAGGAACCACCTACGAGCAGTACTTC.

A note on this clone: A read error may account for a junction end that differs from germline. Other DNA sequences from this sample encode an identical CDR3 as well. The CDR3: CASSLVAGSSYEQYF. The CDR3 region has the DNA TGCGCCAGTAGCTTGGTGGCGGGGTCGTCGTACGAGCAGTACTTC. The chain uses TRBV5-1 and TRBJ2-7, with D perhaps TRBD2 (6 bases). CDR3 length equals 15 residues. Per germline, CDR1 SGHRS and CDR2 YFSETQ. Full variable domain (outside the CDR3, taken from reference TRBV5-1 and TRBJ2-7): KAGVTQTPRYLIKTRGQQVTLSCSPISGHRSVSWYQQTPGQGLQFLFEYFSETQRNKGNFPGRFSGRQFSNSRSEMNVSTLELGDSALYLCASSLVAGSSYEQYFGPGTRLTVT.

This chain connects TRBV6-5 to TRBJ1-1; TRBD1 matches 10 bases. Unmatched junction bases numbered 7, after V lost 2 bases and J lost 7 bases. This CDR3 spans 15 amino acids. In germline, CDR1 is MNHEY, CDR2 SVGAGI. The CDR3 DNA follows: TGTGCCAGCAGTTACGCGCCGGGACAGGGGATTGAAGCTTTCTTT. Its translation: CASSYAPGQGIEAFF.

The chain recombines TRBV15 with TRBJ1-2; D is unresolved. Germline lookup yields CDR1 LNHNV and CDR2 YYDKDF (reference sequence). V was cut by 0 bases and J by 8 bases, with 19 bases left in between. The CDR3 extends over 16 amino acids. As DNA, the CDR3 is TGTGCCACCAGCAGAGATCCTTCCGGGGTGGTCGGAGGCTACACCTTC. Translating gives CATSRDPSGVVGGYTF.

This chain uses TRBV11-2 with TRBJ2-3; D possibly uses TRBD1 or TRBD2 (5 bases each). Trimming took off 5 bases at V and 12 bases at J, with 18 bases between the two ends. Germline lookup yields CDR1 SGHAT and CDR2 FQNNGV. The CDR3 is 13 residues long. The CDR3 nucleotides read TGTGCCAGCAGCCCCGGGACCCAAGCAACTCAGTATTTT. Translated, it gives CASSPGTQATQYF.

This clone was found once. This chain uses TRBV30 with TRBJ1-4; TRBD1 matches at 7 bases. Germline CDR1 is GTSNPN and CDR2 is SVGIG (reference sequence). Trimming at V came to 0 bases and at J to 5 bases, leaving 6 bases not matched to a gene. The CDR3 totals 15 residues. The CDR3 coding sequence is TGTGCCTGGAGTGTAAAGGGACAGATGAATGAAAAACTGTTTTTT. It yields the protein CAWSVKGQMNEKLFF.

V is TRBV14 and J is TRBJ1-1, with D perhaps matching TRBD1 (5 bases). The V and J ends lost 1 base and 6 bases respectively, with 15 bases between them. The CDR3 consists of 15 residues. CDR1 is SGHDN, CDR2 FVKESK, per germline. The CDR3 is CASSQVGASGSEAFF. The CDR3 DNA reads TGTGCCAGCAGCCAAGTTGGGGCCTCGGGTTCTGAAGCTTTCTTT.

V and J are TRBV5-1 and TRBJ2-7; D is unclear. V lost 2 bases and J 0 bases, leaving 6 bases between the germline ends. Germline CDR1 is SGHRS and CDR2 is YFSETQ. The CDR3 has 13 amino acids. CDR3 amino acids: CASSFWGSYEQYF. CDR3 DNA: TGCGCCAGCAGCTTCTGGGGCTCCTACGAGCAGTACTTC.

The V and J genes are TRBV7-2 and TRBJ2-5; 7 bases fit TRBD1. Germline V CDR1 and CDR2: SGHTA, FQGNSA. V was pared by 3 bases and J by 1 base, with 2 bases of the junction left unmatched. This CDR3 is built from 14 residues. The CDR3 region is CASSLTGTQETQYF. In nucleotides, the CDR3 is TGTGCCAGCAGCTTGACAGGGACCCAAGAGACCCAGTACTTC.

V gene TRBV5-1 combines with J gene TRBJ2-3; D is uncertain. Germline V gene sequence: CDR1 SGHRS, CDR2 YFSETQ. The CDR3 runs to 15 residues. Trimming removed 3 bases at V and 0 bases at J, with 11 bases between. CDR3 DNA sequence: TGCGCCAGCAGCTCCACCCCTCAGAGCACAGATACGCAGTATTTT. It yields the protein CASSSTPQSTDTQYF.

This chain joins TRBV28 and TRBJ1-2, with D uncertain. Trimming removed 2 bases from V and 8 bases from J, with 18 bases in between. The germline V gene has CDR1 MDHEN and CDR2 SYDVKM. This CDR3 region has 15 residues. CDR3 DNA sequence: TGTGCCAGCAGTTTAATATTGGGAGAGGGAAAAGGCTACACCTTC. The encoded protein is CASSLILGEGKGYTF.

This clone was seen once. The genes are TRBV5-5 and TRBJ1-2, with a possible D match to TRBD1 (6 bases). The germline V gene encodes CDR1 SGHKS and CDR2 YYEKEE (reference sequence). This CDR3 contains 15 residues. Between the trimmed V and J ends, which lost 2 bases and 4 bases, there was a span of 15 bases. The DNA of the CDR3 is TGTGCCAGCAGCTTAGGAGGGGGGGCTGGCTATGGCTACACCTTC. It specifies CASSLGGGAGYGYTF.

The chain has TRBV5-6 and TRBJ1-4, with D perhaps TRBD1 (5 bases). Trimming took 0 bases from V and 8 from J, leaving 11 bases between them. CDR1 is SGHDT and CDR2 is YYEEEE in the germline V gene. The CDR3 extends over 14 amino acids. The CDR3 nucleotides are TGTGCCAGCAGCTTGGGACCGGGACGAGAAAAACTGTTTTTT. Encoded protein: CASSLGPGREKLFF.